These T cell receptor beta chains were read from a single sample in a study of human T cells and chemical hapten exposure. TCRdb re-analysed the RACE reads in MiXCR, keeping a single row per CDR3 protein. The sample comprises roughly 80,000 distinct CDR3 sequences, over 8.5% of which are singletons, and around 4.2% rests with the top ten. The source was whole blood, collected in connection with sensitization to the hapten diphenylcyclopropenone (DPC). Source of these receptors: a woman between 45 and 60 years old with alopecia areata. Some clones in this sample may be carry-over from other donors' samples. Both conserved end residues are part of each CDR3. D genes are given only for firm matches. Size tells how often a clone was seen (once, few, many) or the class of an expanded clone, and some rows leave it out.

NA,NA,TRBJ2-1,TRBV7-2,CASSLDAVAVSYNEQFF,TGTGCCAGCAGCTTAGATGCGGTAGCGGTTTCCTACAATGAGCAGTTCTTC
NA,NA,TRBJ2-1,TRBV7-2,CASSPYTGYNEQFF,TGTGCCAGCAGCCCGTACACAGGTTACAATGAGCAGTTCTTC
many,NA,TRBJ2-7,TRBV28,CASTRTAGSYEQYF,TGTGCCAGCACCCGGACGGCGGGGTCCTACGAGCAGTACTTC
many,NA,TRBJ2-2,TRBV11-2,CASSFSNTGELFF,TGTGCCAGCAGCTTCTCAAACACCGGGGAGCTGTTTTTT
few,NA,TRBJ1-4,TRBV29-1,CSVKGVFGKLFF,TGCAGCGTCAAGGGGGTCTTCGGAAAACTGTTTTTT
few,TRBD1,TRBJ1-2,TRBV29-1,CSSGTADYGYTF,TGCAGCTCCGGGACAGCCGACTATGGCTACACCTTC
few,NA,TRBJ2-5,TRBV29-1,CSVVVSAVEETQYF,TGCAGCGTTGTAGTATCGGCGGTCGAAGAGACCCAGTACTTC
few,NA,TRBJ1-1,TRBV7-6,CASSRTGDLNTEAFF,TGTGCCAGCAGCCGCACGGGGGACCTGAACACTGAAGCTTTCTTT
many,NA,TRBJ2-6,TRBV7-2,CASSPKIGGAAGANVLTF,TGTGCCAGCAGCCCAAAGATCGGGGGCGCAGCTGGGGCCAACGTCCTGACTTTC
many,NA,TRBJ1-5,TRBV6-2/TRBV6-3,CASSYPVGGGDPGNQPQHF,TGTGCCAGCAGTTACCCAGTAGGCGGGGGGGATCCGGGCAATCAGCCCCAGCATTTT
NA,NA,TRBJ2-1,TRBV20-1,CSASTFVARGNEQFF,TGCAGTGCTAGTACCTTCGTGGCCAGGGGCAATGAGCAGTTCTTC
many,NA,TRBJ1-1,TRBV20-1,CSARDQGKGTEAFF,TGCAGTGCTAGAGATCAGGGGAAGGGAACTGAAGCTTTCTTT
few,NA,TRBJ1-1,TRBV11-2,CASSRQAQAMNTEAFF,TGTGCCAGCAGCCGACAAGCCCAGGCCATGAACACTGAAGCTTTCTTT
NA,TRBD1,TRBJ1-6,TRBV27,CASSLWNPGQGNSPLHF,TGTGCCAGCAGTTTATGGAACCCGGGACAGGGGAATTCACCCCTCCACTTT
NA,NA,TRBJ1-1,TRBV5-1,CASRLETGNTEAFF,TGCGCCAGCAGACTTGAGACGGGGAACACTGAAGCTTTCTTT
NA,NA,TRBJ2-3,TRBV11-2,CASSSIGGRPGADTQYF,TGTGCCAGCAGCTCCATAGGGGGGAGACCTGGCGCCGATACGCAGTATTTT
many,TRBD2,TRBJ2-1,TRBV9,CASSSLAGDYNEQFF,TGTGCCAGCAGCTCGCTAGCGGGGGATTACAATGAGCAGTTCTTC
many,NA,TRBJ1-2,TRBV19,CASSLRQLNGYTF,TGTGCCAGTAGTCTACGACAGCTTAATGGCTACACCTTC
few,TRBD2,TRBJ2-1,TRBV12-3/TRBV12-4,CASSYGGGSYNEQFF,TGTGCCAGCAGTTATGGGGGGGGCTCCTACAATGAGCAGTTCTTC
few,NA,TRBJ1-5,TRBV10-2,CASSDRRDSNQPQHF,TGCGCCAGCAGTGATAGGAGGGATAGCAATCAGCCCCAGCATTTT
NA,TRBD1,TRBJ1-3,TRBV20-1,CSAISGGHYSGNTIYF,TGCAGTGCCATATCAGGGGGTCACTACTCTGGAAACACCATATATTTT
NA,NA,TRBJ1-5,TRBV27,CASSPGDSNQPQHF,TGTGCCAGCAGTCCAGGGGATAGCAATCAGCCCCAGCATTTT
many,NA,TRBJ2-1,TRBV6-6,CASSHTMGGTNNEQFF,TGTGCCAGCAGCCATACGATGGGGGGGACAAACAATGAGCAGTTCTTC
few,NA,TRBJ1-6,TRBV7-2,CASSWTSAPNNSPLHF,TGTGCCAGCAGTTGGACGTCGGCCCCTAATAATTCACCCCTCCACTTT
many,TRBD1,TRBJ2-5,TRBV7-9,CASSPTGTGGLGETQYF,TGTGCCAGCAGCCCTACCGGGACAGGGGGCTTGGGAGAGACCCAGTACTTC
many,TRBD1,TRBJ1-6,TRBV27,CASTLSGTANSPLHF,TGTGCCAGCACCCTATCCGGGACAGCAAATTCACCCCTCCACTTT
NA,NA,TRBJ1-2,TRBV2,CASSGRTDYGYTF,TGTGCCAGCAGTGGACGGACAGACTATGGCTACACCTTC
NA,NA,TRBJ2-7,TRBV11-2,CASSLVMGGLYEQYF,TGTGCCAGCAGCTTAGTAATGGGGGGCCTGTACGAGCAGTACTTC
many,NA,TRBJ1-1,TRBV12-3/TRBV12-4,CASSLGGGTEAFF,TGTGCCAGCAGTTTAGGGGGGGGCACTGAAGCTTTCTTT
many,NA,TRBJ2-1,TRBV29-1,CSVVRDPRQEQFF,TGCAGCGTCGTCCGGGACCCCCGGCAGGAGCAGTTCTTC
few,TRBD1,TRBJ2-6,TRBV6-1,CATRQGATGANVLTF,TGTGCCACACGACAGGGGGCGACTGGGGCCAACGTCCTGACTTTC
many,NA,TRBJ1-1,TRBV29-1,CSAGTPAFF,TGCAGCGCTGGGACACCGGCTTTCTTT
few,NA,TRBJ1-1,TRBV18,CASSPGRTEAFF,TGTGCCAGCTCACCCGGACGGACTGAAGCTTTCTTT
many,NA,TRBJ1-3,TRBV21-1,CASSTPHRGASSSGNTIYF,TGTGCCAGCAGCACCCCCCATCGGGGGGCGTCTAGCTCTGGAAACACCATATATTTT
many,NA,TRBJ1-6,TRBV27,CASSAVKVGSSYNSPLHF,TGTGCCAGCAGTGCCGTCAAAGTTGGAAGCTCCTATAATTCACCCCTCCACTTT
many,NA,TRBJ1-4,TRBV3-1,CASSPFLGGTNEKLFF,TGTGCCAGCAGTCCTTTCCTAGGGGGAACTAATGAAAAACTGTTTTTT